This T cell receptor (beta chain) is drawn from a study of lymphopenia after photon versus proton radiotherapy. Points on this clone: The antigen is not known.

This CDR3 has 18 residues. With 2 bases clipped from V and 8 bases from J, the junction kept 19 bases outside the gene matches. The germline V gene encodes CDR1 MGHDK and CDR2 SYGVNS. Study-wide points: Survival link was tested only in deceased patients; proton benefit remains a possibility. Relative stability marked proton patients; photon patients lost diversity and naive cells. Oligoclonal CD8+ Temra expansion after nadir drove photon patients' diversity drop.

The table came from immunoSEQ multiplex PCR; TCRdb's copy has only in-frame clones and leaves some out. The sample records roughly 30,000 clones, 85% to 90% being singletons. Material: peripheral blood, obtained from a patient treated with photon-based radiotherapy. The chain combines TRBV25-1 with TRBJ2-7, with 9 bases fitting TRBD1. This clonotype was obtained from a woman in her fifties or sixties with pancreatic cancer. The CDR3 nucleotides read TGTGCCAGCAGTGAACCTCATACACCGGGACAGGGTTCTTACAAGCAGTACTTC. This gives the protein CASSEPHTPGQGSYKQYF.